This TCR beta chain was observed in a study of PD-1 blockade in classical Hodgkin lymphoma. Profiled with immunoSEQ multiplex PCR; TCRdb holds only in-frame clones, not every one. The sample holds around 6,700 clones, roughly 79% seen once. Every single patient, without exception, relapsed after autologous stem cell transplantation, and brentuximab vedotin exposure varied. Magnetic negative selection was used to purify CD4+ T cells from PBMCs that had been thawed. The CDR3 sequence is 12 residues long. CDR1 is WSHSY, CDR2 SAAADI, per germline. Trimming stripped 8 bases from V and 1 base from J, with 8 bases between.

The chain employs TRBV10-2 and TRBJ1-1, with D possibly being TRBD1 (5 bases). This clonotype originated in a human donor with classical Hodgkin lymphoma. This specimen was CD4+ T cells from blood, taken at baseline. CDR3 in amino acids: CASHTGNTEAFF. The CDR3 nucleotides read TGCGCCAGCCATACAGGGAACACTGAAGCTTTCTTT.